These 18 T cell receptor beta chains originate from one sample sequenced in a study of shared clonotypes between healthy human individuals. The table came from immunoSEQ multiplex PCR; TCRdb's copy has only in-frame clones and leaves some out. The table shows roughly 2.5 million clones, with around nine tenths occurring only once. Sequencing input: naive CD4+ T cells sorted from blood. Subset denoted: CD45RA+ positively selected. These receptors originate from a man aged 18 to 30 in good health.

The rearrangement links TRBV15 to TRBJ1-5; 7 bases align to TRBD1. This CDR3 has 15 amino acids. The trim removed 3 bases at V and 3 bases at J, leaving 5 bases unmatched. Germline CDR1 LNHNV, CDR2 YYDKDF (reference sequence). CDR3 in DNA: TGTGCCACCAGCAGCCTGACAGGGCCCAATCAGCCCCAGCATTTT. Residues: CATSSLTGPNQPQHF.

This chain links TRBV7-2 with TRBJ2-3, with 8 nucleotides matching TRBD1. The V segment lost 4 bases and the J segment 8 bases; nucleotides outside the gene matches: 8. The CDR3 spans 14 residues. Per the germline V gene, CDR1 is SGHTA and CDR2 is FQGNSA. CDR3 in DNA: TGTGCCAGCAGCTCCGACAGGGGCGCAGGTACGCAGTATTTT. The encoded protein is CASSSDRGAGTQYF.

This clone was counted a single time. The CDR3 loop is CASRTSGRALWETQYF. CDR3 DNA sequence: TGCGCCAGCAGAACTAGCGGGAGGGCCCTCTGGGAGACCCAGTACTTC. The V call is TRBV10-2, the J call TRBJ2-5, with 13 positions matching TRBD2. Germline V gene sequence: CDR1 WSHSY, CDR2 SAAADI. Trimming at V came to 6 bases and at J to 5 bases, leaving 9 bases not matched to a gene. The CDR3 is made up of 16 amino acids.

V usage is TRBV5-4 and J usage is TRBJ1-6; TRBD1 agrees at 7 bases. Germline CDR1 SGHNT, CDR2 YYREEE (reference sequence). Trimming took 4 bases from V and 8 from J; bases not matched to a gene: 6. The CDR3 extends over 14 amino acids. The CDR3 loop reads CASSPGQVDSPLHF. As DNA, the CDR3 is TGTGCCAGCAGCCCCGGACAGGTTGATTCACCCCTCCACTTT.

This chain joins TRBV11-2 and TRBJ1-5; D is undetermined. The germline gives CDR1 SGHAT, CDR2 FQNNGV. V lost 0 bases and J lost 4, with 7 bases in between. The CDR3 runs to 14 residues. CDR3 amino acids: CASSLDGLNQPQHF. In nucleotides, the CDR3 is TGTGCCAGCAGCTTAGATGGGTTGAATCAGCCCCAGCATTTT.

A single count supports this clone. The chain uses TRBV30 and TRBJ2-1, with D possibly TRBD2 on 7 matching bases. The CDR3 contains 13 residues. Germline CDR1 reads GTSNPN; CDR2 reads SVGIG (reference sequence). V was shortened by 0 bases and J by 9 bases, with 12 bases between the two germline ends. CDR3 amino acids: CAWSVGGAVEQFF. The CDR3 nucleotides are TGTGCCTGGAGTGTAGGGGGGGCGGTTGAGCAGTTCTTC.

V is TRBV11-2 and J is TRBJ1-4; tentatively, D is TRBD1 (5 bases). This CDR3 is 16 amino acids long. From germline, CDR1 is SGHAT and CDR2 FQNNGV. V gave up 5 bases and J gave up 4 bases, with 17 bases separating them. The CDR3 here is CASSQEGQEGNEKLFF. The CDR3 DNA follows: TGTGCCAGCAGCCAAGAGGGGCAGGAAGGTAATGAAAAACTGTTTTTT.

This chain connects TRBV9 to TRBJ2-6; D ambiguous. The CDR3 has 15 amino acids. Trimming stripped 4 bases from V and 3 bases from J, with 11 bases between. The germline V gene has CDR1 SGDLS and CDR2 YYNGEE. CDR3 sequence (DNA): TGTGCCAGCAGCCCCGTTGAGCTTGGGGCCAACGTCCTGACTTTC. It specifies CASSPVELGANVLTF.

The V call is TRBV12-5, the J call TRBJ2-4, with D hard to call. The CDR3 extends over 17 amino acids. V dropped 0 bases and J dropped 0 bases, with 12 bases sitting between them. The germline V gene encodes CDR1 LGHNT and CDR2 FRNRAP. CDR3 residues: CASGLVVGRLAKNIQYF. CDR3 bases: TGTGCTAGTGGTTTGGTAGTCGGCAGACTAGCCAAAAACATTCAGTACTTC.

In its sample, this clone was seen once. The V call is TRBV9, the J call TRBJ2-3, with TRBD1 identical over 8 bases. Germline V gene sequence: CDR1 SGDLS, CDR2 YYNGEE. The ends lost 3 bases at V and 1 base at J; junction bases unmatched: 7. This CDR3 has 16 residues. In DNA, the CDR3 is TGTGCCAGCAGCGAGGGACCGGGACAGGGCACAGATACGCAGTATTTT. As protein: CASSEGPGQGTDTQYF.

The V call is TRBV6-1, the J call TRBJ1-2, with 9 bases that match TRBD1. The CDR3 spans 15 residues. V lost 10 bases, J lost 1 base, and 10 bases stayed unmatched. From germline, CDR1 is MNHNS and CDR2 SASEGT. Here the CDR3 DNA reads TGTGCCACCGGGCAACAGGGGGCCCTTAACTATGGCTACACCTTC. It specifies CATGQQGALNYGYTF.

The chain combines TRBV5-1 with TRBJ1-1; the match to TRBD1 covers 11 bases. The CDR3 sequence is 15 residues long. Per germline, CDR1 SGHRS and CDR2 YFSETQ. After removal of 1 base from V and 5 bases from J, the junction contained 4 bases not matched to a gene. This CDR3 reads CASSLWDRGRTEAFF. The CDR3, as DNA: TGCGCCAGCAGCTTGTGGGACAGGGGGAGGACTGAAGCTTTCTTT.

The chain is built from TRBV28 and TRBJ2-7, with D possibly TRBD1 on 6 matching bases. V lost 7 bases, J lost 4 bases, and 20 bases lay in between. Germline lookup yields CDR1 MDHEN and CDR2 SYDVKM. This CDR3 is 15 amino acids long. This chain's CDR3 is CASTPADRNSYEQYF. The CDR3 DNA sequence: TGTGCCAGCACCCCTGCCGACAGGAACTCTTACGAGCAGTACTTC.

CDR3 DNA: TGCGCCAGCAGCCAATCAAACTCGGCGGGCAAGAGCACAGATACGCAGTATTTT. Protein product: CASSQSNSAGKSTDTQYF. This chain connects TRBV4-1 to TRBJ2-3; tentatively, D is TRBD2 (5 bases). Trimming left V 2 bases short and J 0 bases short, with 18 bases between. CDR3 length equals 18 residues. CDR1 MGHRA and CDR2 YSYEKL come from the germline V gene.

V and J are TRBV2 and TRBJ2-2; the D is unclear. The germline CDR1 and CDR2 sequences are SNHLY and FYNNEI. V lost 6 bases and J 4 bases, leaving 15 bases between the germline ends. The CDR3 totals 15 residues. This CDR3 reads CASSSGPQITGELFF. CDR3 in DNA: TGTGCCAGCAGCTCAGGTCCCCAGATCACCGGGGAGCTGTTTTTT.

The chain is built from TRBV25-1 and TRBJ1-2, with 12 positions matching TRBD1. This CDR3 is 16 amino acids long. After removal of 6 bases from V and 3 bases from J, the junction contained 8 bases not matched to a gene. Germline V gene lookup returns CDR1 MGHDK and CDR2 SYGVNS. The CDR3: CASSPGQGAIDYGYTF. CDR3 DNA: TGTGCCAGCAGCCCGGGACAGGGGGCTATCGACTATGGCTACACCTTC.

The chain carries TRBV9 and TRBJ2-7; D may correspond to TRBD1 or TRBD2 (5 bases each). Trimming took 0 bases from V and 0 from J, leaving 13 bases between them. CDR3 length: 16 residues. The germline V gene has CDR1 SGDLS and CDR2 YYNGEE. The CDR3 sequence: CASSVGPSRGSYEQYF. As DNA, the CDR3 is TGTGCCAGCAGCGTAGGCCCCTCGAGGGGCTCCTACGAGCAGTACTTC.

The rearrangement joins TRBV28 to TRBJ2-7, with D perhaps TRBD1 or TRBD2 (5 bases each). From germline, CDR1 is MDHEN and CDR2 SYDVKM. This CDR3 has 13 residues. The V and J ends lost 7 bases and 2 bases respectively, with 12 bases between them. CDR3 sequence reads: CASKRDLAYEQYF. DNA for the CDR3: TGTGCCAGCAAACGGGACCTAGCCTACGAGCAGTACTTC.